This TCR beta chain was captured by sequencing in a study of blood T cell repertoires in COVID-19. Sequenced by immunoSEQ multiplex PCR; TCRdb stores in-frame clones only, minus some. The table has 100,000 to 150,000 clones, around 84% seen once. Germline CDR1 and CDR2: MNHEY and SVGAGI. Trimming cost V 0 bases and J 2 bases, with 10 bases left between them. CDR3 length equals 15 residues. Participants came from some 23 US areas, aged about 18 to 95 years. This sequence originates from a man aged 35 to 55 with acute COVID-19. This chain uses TRBV6-5 with TRBJ1-2, with D tentatively TRBD1 (6 bases). Sequencing was done on a sample of PBMCs or T cells enriched from blood (not recorded which). DNA of the CDR3: TGTGCCAGCAGTTACTCCCATACAGGGAACTATGGCTACACCTTC. It codes for CASSYSHTGNYGYTF.